A single sample is the source of the 27 T cell receptor beta chains below, sequenced in a study of patients and donors after allogeneic stem cell transplantation. TCRdb re-called the RT-PCR reads with MiXCR, one entry per CDR3 protein. The sample includes about 960,000 distinct CDR3 sequences, 15% to 20% of them seen just once. Material: blood, either unsorted or a sorted T cell fraction (not recorded which). The receptors shown here come from a human donor who was either an allogeneic HSCT recipient or a stem cell or donor lymphocyte infusion donor (not recorded which). It is not recorded whose cells these are; they may come from a transplant donor.

The chain uses TRBV6-1 and TRBJ1-4, with 7 positions matching TRBD1. The length of the CDR3 is 14 residues. The trim removed 6 bases at V and 7 bases at J, leaving 8 bases unmatched. CDR1 is MNHNS, CDR2 SASEGT, per germline. The CDR3 bases are TGTGCCAGCAGCCCCAGGGGGGGTCGTGAAAAACTGTTTTTT. This codes for CASSPRGGREKLFF.

V and J are TRBV4-1 and TRBJ2-2, with D possibly called TRBD1 or TRBD2 (5 bases each). The CDR3 length is 14 residues. Trimming left V 1 base short and J 7 bases short, with 10 bases between. The V gene's germline CDR1 is MGHRA and CDR2 YSYEKL. Here the CDR3 reads CASSQGGAGGELFF. The CDR3 coding sequence is TGCGCCAGCAGCCAAGGAGGGGCGGGCGGGGAGCTGTTTTTT.

In DNA form, the CDR3 reads TGTGCCCAGAGCCCCCCTGGGGCCAACGTCCTGACTTTC. Residues: CAQSPPGANVLTF. The gene calls are TRBV2 and TRBJ2-6; the D is unclear. Per germline, CDR1 SNHLY and CDR2 FYNNEI. CDR3 size: 13 residues. The V end lost 11 bases, the J end lost 2 bases, and 10 bases lay between the germline ends.

The V gene is TRBV9, the J gene TRBJ1-2; D ambiguous. The CDR3 is made up of 11 amino acids. Trimming removed 3 bases from V and 9 bases from J, with 9 bases in between. Germline V gene sequence: CDR1 SGDLS, CDR2 YYNGEE. CDR3 DNA: TGTGCCAGCAGCGACTTGATAAGCTACACCTTC. Translated, it gives CASSDLISYTF.

The table lists this clonotype with a few counts. One end of the junction does not line up with germline, which may come from a read error. The chain joins TRBV30 to TRBJ1-2; D might be TRBD1 (5 bases). The germline V gene encodes CDR1 GTSNPN and CDR2 SVGIG (reference sequence). This CDR3 contains 11 residues. The CDR3 DNA is TGTGCCTGGGACGGGACGTATGGCTACATCTTC. Its protein product is CAWDGTYGYIF.

This clonotype was seen more than once but under ten times. The chain is built from TRBV9 and TRBJ2-2; possibly TRBD1 or TRBD2 for D (5 bases each). This CDR3 has 17 residues. The V and J ends lost 0 bases and 4 bases respectively, with 16 bases between them. Per the germline V gene, CDR1 is SGDLS and CDR2 is YYNGEE. The DNA for the CDR3 is TGTGCCAGCAGCGTAGTTGACGTTGGTGGGGGCACCGGGGAGCTGTTTTTT. It translates to CASSVVDVGGGTGELFF.

The chain couples TRBV5-1 to TRBJ1-2; D is ambiguous. The germline CDR1 and CDR2 sequences are SGHRS and YFSETQ. CDR3 size: 15 residues. Trimming removed 0 bases from V and 4 bases from J, with 13 bases in between. CDR3 nucleotide sequence: TGCGCCAGCAGCTTGGAAGGGAGTCCCTTCTATGGCTACACCTTC. It yields the protein CASSLEGSPFYGYTF.

This clonotype was picked up a small number of times. The J gene is TRBJ2-2, the V gene TRBV29-1; D possibly corresponds to TRBD1 (5 bases). The CDR3 contains 14 residues. V was shortened by 5 bases and J by 6 bases, with 16 bases between the two germline ends. Germline CDR1 SQVTM, CDR2 ANQGSEA. The CDR3 DNA is TGCAGCGTTAAGAAGGGGCGTTCTGCCGGGGAGCTGTTTTTT. It encodes CSVKKGRSAGELFF.

There are a few counts of this clonotype. This chain connects TRBV5-6 to TRBJ2-7, with D perhaps TRBD2 (6 bases). Trimming removed 0 bases from V and 0 bases from J, with 19 bases in between. Per the germline V gene, CDR1 is SGHDT and CDR2 is YYEEEE. CDR3 length: 18 residues. The CDR3 sequence: CASSLAEGLPFLSYEQYF. The CDR3, as DNA: TGTGCCAGCAGCTTGGCCGAGGGACTCCCTTTTCTCTCCTACGAGCAGTACTTC.

The chain joins TRBV24-1 to TRBJ2-6; D not resolved. The CDR3 is made up of 12 amino acids. CDR1 and CDR2 (germline): KGHDR, SFDVKD. Trimming shortened V by 1 base and J by 9 bases, and 3 bases separated the two germline ends. This CDR3 is CATSDFGNVLTF. Here the CDR3 DNA reads TGTGCCACCAGTGATTTTGGCAACGTCCTGACTTTC.

This clonotype was observed a handful of times. The chain links TRBV6-1 to TRBJ2-1; D is uncertain. Germline V gene sequence: CDR1 MNHNS, CDR2 SASEGT. This CDR3 spans 14 amino acids. Deletions cut 6 bases from V and 3 bases from J, with 12 bases between. The CDR3 DNA reads TGTGCCAGCAGCGATATCTCTCTCTACAATGAGCAGTTCTTC. This gives the protein CASSDISLYNEQFF.

CDR3 in DNA: TGCGCCAGCCACGATACTAATGAAAAACTGTTTTTT. Amino acid sequence: CASHDTNEKLFF. The chain has TRBV5-1 and TRBJ1-4, with unresolved D. V lost 7 bases, J lost 2 bases, and 6 bases lay in between. CDR3 length equals 12 residues. CDR1 and CDR2 from the germline V gene are SGHRS and YFSETQ. The variable domain in full, with the rest retrieved from reference TRBV5-1 and TRBJ1-4, is KAGVTQTPRYLIKTRGQQVTLSCSPISGHRSVSWYQQTPGQGLQFLFEYFSETQRNKGNFPGRFSGRQFSNSRSEMNVSTLELGDSALYLCASHDTNEKLFFGSGTQLSVL.

V usage is TRBV10-3 and J usage is TRBJ2-5; possibly TRBD2 for D (6 bases). The germline V gene encodes CDR1 ENHRY and CDR2 SYGVKD. The V end lost 1 base, the J end lost 4 bases, and 10 bases lay between the germline ends. The CDR3 totals 14 residues. The CDR3 DNA sequence: TGTGCCATCAGTGAGTTAGCGGCAAGAGAGACCCAGTACTTC. Amino acids: CAISELAARETQYF.

This clonotype was observed a handful of times. This chain uses TRBV30 with TRBJ1-4, with no clear D. CDR1 is GTSNPN, CDR2 SVGIG, per germline (reference sequence). This CDR3 is 12 amino acids long. Trimming removed 8 bases at V and 5 bases at J, with 12 bases between. CDR3 bases: TGTGCCAAGGGAGAAGAAAATGAAAAACTGTTTTTT. Amino acid sequence: CAKGEENEKLFF. The variable domain in full, with the rest retrieved from reference TRBV30 and TRBJ1-4, is SQTIHQWPATLVQPVGSPLSLECTVEGTSNPNLYWYRQAAGRGLQLLFYSVGIGQISSEVPQNLSASRPQDRQFILSSKKLLLSDSGFYLCAKGEENEKLFFGSGTQLSVL.

This clonotype was picked up many times. This sequence joins TRBV29-1 and TRBJ1-1; TRBD1 matches 9 bases. J gave up 0 bases and V 7 bases, and 3 bases lay outside the gene matches. Germline CDR1 and CDR2: SQVTM and ANQGSEA. The CDR3 spans 13 residues. The CDR3 spells CSANRGLNTEAFF. The DNA for the CDR3 is TGCAGCGCAAACAGGGGGCTGAACACTGAAGCTTTCTTT.

This sequence joins TRBV12-3 or TRBV12-4 and TRBJ2-4, with D perhaps being TRBD1 or TRBD2 (5 bases each). There are 12 residues in the CDR3. V dropped 3 bases and J dropped 9 bases, with 9 bases sitting between them. The CDR3 loop is CASSFGGRIQYF. CDR3 nucleotides: TGTGCCAGCAGTTTTGGGGGTCGCATTCAGTACTTC.

This clonotype has a handful of counts. The CDR3 nucleotides read TGTGCCAGCAGTTGGACCGCCCCGAGGACTAGTTTCAATGAGCAGTTCTTC. The encoded protein is CASSWTAPRTSFNEQFF. The V and J genes are TRBV6-5 and TRBJ2-1; 7 bases are shared with TRBD2. The CDR3 sequence is 17 residues long. Per the germline V gene, CDR1 is MNHEY and CDR2 is SVGAGI. With 4 bases clipped from V and 6 bases from J, the junction kept 15 bases outside the gene matches.

In its sample, this clonotype was seen a few times. This rearrangement joins TRBV6-5 to TRBJ2-1; D gene ambiguous. CDR1 MNHEY and CDR2 SVGAGI come from the germline V gene. There are 16 residues in the CDR3. The V end lost 4 bases, the J end lost 2 bases, and 15 bases lay between the germline ends. CDR3 nucleotide sequence: TGTGCCAGCAGTTCCTTGTCGCCCCGGACCTACAATGAGCAGTTCTTC. Translated, it gives CASSSLSPRTYNEQFF.

This clonotype was recorded a few times. The chain has TRBV5-6 and TRBJ2-1, with TRBD1 matching 8 bases. Germline CDR1 SGHDT, CDR2 YYEEEE. The length of the CDR3 is 15 residues. Trimming took 2 bases from V and 4 from J; bases not matched to a gene: 5. In nucleotides, the CDR3 is TGTGCCAGCAGCTTCGCGGACAGGGCATACAATGAGCAGTTCTTC. Translated: CASSFADRAYNEQFF. Together with reference TRBV5-6 and TRBJ2-1, the CDR3 gives the full variable domain: DAGVTQSPTHLIKTRGQQVTLRCSPKSGHDTVSWYQQALGQGPQFIFQYYEEEERQRGNFPDRFSGHQFPNYSSELNVNALLLGDSALYLCASSFADRAYNEQFFGPGTRLTVL.

The J gene is TRBJ2-2, the V gene TRBV11-2; 9 bases are shared with TRBD2. CDR3 length: 14 residues. Germline CDR1 reads SGHAT; CDR2 reads FQNNGV. V shed 2 bases and J 6 bases; nucleotides not matched to a gene: 1. The CDR3 region is CASSLLAGSGELFF. The DNA for the CDR3 is TGTGCCAGCAGCTTACTAGCGGGGTCCGGGGAGCTGTTTTTT.

V gene TRBV6-2 or TRBV6-3 combines with J gene TRBJ2-1; 7 bases align to TRBD2. Germline V gene data show CDR1 as MNHEY and CDR2 as SVGEGT. With 0 bases clipped from V and 10 bases from J, the junction kept 15 bases outside the gene matches. The CDR3 length is 17 residues. CDR3: CASSYSIKRGVGGEQFF. CDR3 bases: TGTGCCAGCAGTTACTCGATTAAGCGGGGTGTCGGGGGGGAGCAGTTCTTC.

V is TRBV27 and J is TRBJ2-7; the match to TRBD2 covers 9 bases. Germline CDR1 MNHEY, CDR2 SMNVEV (reference sequence). CDR3 length: 15 residues. J gave up 4 bases and V 5 bases, and 9 bases lay outside the gene matches. The DNA of the CDR3 is TGTGCCAGCAGTCCGCAGCGGGGGGATTCGTACGAGCAGTACTTC. Amino acid sequence: CASSPQRGDSYEQYF.

This chain uses TRBV5-1 with TRBJ2-3; D is unclear. Germline CDR1 reads SGHRS; CDR2 reads YFSETQ. With 4 bases removed from V and 2 bases from J, the gap between germline ends came to 23 bases. The CDR3 has 18 amino acids. The CDR3 coding sequence is TGCGCCAGCAGCCGGCAAGGTCCCACCTCAGCAAACACAGATACGCAGTATTTT. As protein: CASSRQGPTSANTDTQYF. Full variable domain (remainder filled in from reference TRBV5-1 and TRBJ2-3): KAGVTQTPRYLIKTRGQQVTLSCSPISGHRSVSWYQQTPGQGLQFLFEYFSETQRNKGNFPGRFSGRQFSNSRSEMNVSTLELGDSALYLCASSRQGPTSANTDTQYFGPGTRLTVL.

The chain carries TRBV3-1 and TRBJ1-2; D remains unclear. CDR1 LGHDT and CDR2 YNNKEL come from the germline V gene (reference sequence). V was shortened by 5 bases and J by 3 bases, with 10 bases between the two germline ends. CDR3 length: 13 residues. The CDR3 region is CASSVQRHYGYTF. As DNA, the CDR3 is TGTGCCAGCAGCGTACAAAGGCACTATGGCTACACCTTC.

The sample holds a few counts of this clonotype. The V and J genes are TRBV9 and TRBJ2-3; TRBD2 agrees at 7 bases. Germline CDR1 and CDR2: SGDLS and YYNGEE. The CDR3 is 16 amino acids. The V gene end was trimmed by 0 bases and the J gene end by 2 bases; junction bases not matched to a gene: 6. For the CDR3, the DNA is TGTGCCAGCAGCGTAGGGACGGGGGGATACACAGATACGCAGTATTTT. Its protein product is CASSVGTGGYTDTQYF.

CDR3 DNA sequence: TGTGCCTGGAGTGTTCGACTAGCGAGGCATGAGCAGTTCTTC. It translates to CAWSVRLARHEQFF. The genes are TRBV30 and TRBJ2-1; 8 positions match TRBD2. V lost 0 bases to trimming and J lost 8 bases; unmatched junction nucleotides: 6. The CDR3 covers 14 residues. CDR1 is GTSNPN, CDR2 SVGIG, per germline (reference sequence).

The rearrangement links TRBV12-3 or TRBV12-4 to TRBJ1-2; the D gene is possibly TRBD1 (6 bases). With 4 bases removed from V and 4 bases from J, the gap between germline ends came to 13 bases. The CDR3 contains 14 residues. The CDR3: CASSSHRVTYGYTF. The CDR3 nucleotides read TGTGCCAGCAGTTCGCACAGGGTTACCTATGGCTACACCTTC.